One sample yielded the 29 T cell receptor beta chains listed below, sequenced in a study of blood T cells in healthy people across ages. The use of a sample-barcoded 5' primer and a J-beta primer mix characterized a second PCR of about 6 to 11 cycles. MiXCR was run by TCRdb on the 5' RACE reads, yielding one entry per CDR3 protein. The table shows hundreds of thousands of distinct CDR3 sequences, with around 68% occurring only once. Sequencing was done on a sample of blood. The receptors derive from a man under 40 in good health.

This clonotype was picked up a small number of times. This chain uses TRBV27 with TRBJ2-7; D might be TRBD2 (5 bases). Germline CDR1 MNHEY, CDR2 SMNVEV (reference sequence). The ends were cut back, 1 base at V and 1 base at J, with 8 bases in the middle. The CDR3 consists of 14 residues. Written as DNA, the CDR3 is TGTGCCAGCAGTTTATTGTCGGGGTCCTACGAGCAGTACTTC. Amino acids: CASSLLSGSYEQYF.

This chain links TRBV6-6 with TRBJ1-6; D call uncertain. V lost 6 bases and J 4 bases, leaving 13 bases between the germline ends. This CDR3 has 15 residues. Germline V gene sequence: CDR1 MNHNY, CDR2 SVGAGI (reference sequence). This CDR3 reads CASSPEAAYNSPLHF. The CDR3 DNA reads TGTGCCAGCAGCCCGGAGGCAGCTTATAATTCACCCCTCCACTTT.

V gene TRBV7-6 combines with J gene TRBJ2-7; TRBD1 matches 7 bases. Looked up from germline, CDR1 is SGHVS and CDR2 is FNYEAQ. CDR3 length: 17 amino acids. The V gene end was trimmed by 5 bases and the J gene end by 2 bases; junction bases not matched to a gene: 15. The CDR3 spells CASSPRDRFYFAYEQYF. CDR3 nucleotides: TGTGCCAGCAGCCCTCGGGACAGATTCTATTTTGCCTACGAGCAGTACTTC.

The chain is built from TRBV14 and TRBJ2-1; 9 nucleotides agree with TRBD1. Trimming removed 5 bases from V and 8 bases from J; junction bases left unmatched: 4. The CDR3 sequence is 13 residues long. The germline V gene encodes CDR1 SGHDN and CDR2 FVKESK. CDR3 in DNA: TGTGCCAGCAGCGGACAGGGGTTCCATGAGCAGTTCTTC. Translated, it gives CASSGQGFHEQFF.

V gene TRBV18 combines with J gene TRBJ2-7; possibly TRBD1 or TRBD2 for D (6 bases each). CDR1 is KGHSH, CDR2 LQKENI, per germline. This CDR3 has 15 residues. V was trimmed by 1 base and J by 5 bases, leaving 15 bases between them. The DNA for the CDR3 is TGTGCCAGCTCACCACGGGGGGCCGGGAAAGACGAGCAGTACTTC. Its translation: CASSPRGAGKDEQYF.

This clonotype has at least ten counts. The CDR3 coding sequence is TGTGCCAGCAGCTTCATCCGCGGAGGACCCTACGAGCAGTACTTC. Protein sequence: CASSFIRGGPYEQYF. V gene TRBV7-2 combines with J gene TRBJ2-7; TRBD2 might be the D (5 bases). CDR1 and CDR2 from the germline V gene are SGHTA and FQGNSA. The CDR3 loop spans 15 amino acids. V lost 3 bases and J lost 2, with 14 bases in between. The full variable domain, its missing parts supplied by reference TRBV7-2 and TRBJ2-7, is GAGVSQSPSNKVTEKGKDVELRCDPISGHTALYWYRQSLGQGLEFLIYFQGNSAPDKSGLPSDRFSAERTGGSVSTLTIQRTQQEDSAVYLCASSFIRGGPYEQYFGPGTRLTVT.

The chain uses TRBV6-2 or TRBV6-3 and TRBJ2-5; D is ambiguous. The germline V gene has CDR1 MNHEY and CDR2 SVGEGT. The germline V and J ends were trimmed by 5 bases and 5 bases, with 6 bases remaining between them. This CDR3 comprises 11 residues. For the CDR3, the DNA is TGTGCCAGCAGTGGACCCGAGACCCAGTACTTC. This sequence encodes CASSGPETQYF.

The chain combines TRBV20-1 with TRBJ2-3, with D hard to call. Trimming took off 8 bases at V and 1 base at J, with 16 bases between the two ends. CDR3 length: 14 residues. The V gene's germline CDR1 is DFQATT and CDR2 SNEGSKA (reference sequence). CDR3 residues: CSRLADVGTDTQYF. The CDR3 bases are TGCAGTAGGCTCGCGGACGTGGGCACAGATACGCAGTATTTT.

V gene TRBV6-6 combines with J gene TRBJ1-4; 8 bases line up with TRBD1. Germline assignment: CDR1 MNHNY and CDR2 SVGAGI (reference sequence). The ends lost 6 bases at V and 8 bases at J; junction bases unmatched: 5. This CDR3 contains 13 residues. The CDR3 coding sequence is TGTGCCAGCAGCCTGGACAGGGACGAAAAACTGTTTTTT. Amino acid sequence: CASSLDRDEKLFF.

This clonotype was detected only a few times. The chain combines TRBV5-6 with TRBJ2-3; D may match TRBD1 or TRBD2 (5 bases each). Germline CDR1 and CDR2: SGHDT and YYEEEE. The germline V and J ends were trimmed by 4 bases and 0 bases, with 15 bases remaining between them. This CDR3 comprises 16 residues. The CDR3 region has the DNA TGTGCCAGCAGCCCGGGGCACTACCCTAGCACAGATACGCAGTATTTT. This codes for CASSPGHYPSTDTQYF.

This chain connects TRBV21-1 to TRBJ1-2; TRBD1, as called in the table, went unchecked against the DNA. TRBV21-1 is a listed pseudogene. The CDR3 loop spans 13 amino acids. The CDR3, as DNA: TGTGCCAGAGGCTGTCCCCGGGGGTATGGCTACACCTTC. Its protein product is CARGCPRGYGYTF.

The sample holds a few counts of this clonotype. This rearrangement joins TRBV7-2 to TRBJ2-3; maybe TRBD2 (6 bases). The CDR3 is 16 amino acids. Germline assignment: CDR1 SGHTA and CDR2 FQGNSA. The germline V and J ends were trimmed by 1 base and 1 base, with 12 bases remaining between them. CDR3 DNA: TGTGCCAGCAGCTTAGGGACGGGGGTCGGCACAGATACGCAGTATTTT. Encoded protein: CASSLGTGVGTDTQYF. The full variable domain, rest sourced from reference TRBV7-2 and TRBJ2-3, is GAGVSQSPSNKVTEKGKDVELRCDPISGHTALYWYRQSLGQGLEFLIYFQGNSAPDKSGLPSDRFSAERTGGSVSTLTIQRTQQEDSAVYLCASSLGTGVGTDTQYFGPGTRLTVL.

The chain combines TRBV7-8 with TRBJ2-5; tentatively, D is TRBD2 (7 bases). Germline values: CDR1 SGHVS, CDR2 FQNEAQ. This CDR3 spans 16 amino acids. V was clipped by 2 bases and J by 2 bases, with 15 bases between them. CDR3 protein: CASSLRVGGRQETQYF. CDR3 DNA: TGTGCCAGCAGCTTAAGGGTCGGGGGGCGACAAGAGACCCAGTACTTC.

The chain has TRBV4-3 and TRBJ2-1; 9 nucleotides line up with TRBD2. Germline CDR1 and CDR2: LGHNA and YSLEER. With V trimmed by 4 bases and J by 8 bases, 18 bases remained unmatched. This CDR3 comprises 18 residues. CDR3 in amino acids: CASSLHLLGGGAEDEQFF. Written as DNA, the CDR3 is TGCGCCAGCAGCCTTCATCTCCTTGGCGGGGGGGCGGAAGATGAGCAGTTCTTC.

This clonotype was seen only a few times. The chain carries TRBV29-1 and TRBJ2-5, with a weak D call TRBD2 (6 bases). Germline V gene data show CDR1 as SQVTM and CDR2 as ANQGSEA. CDR3 length: 14 residues. V was trimmed by 5 bases and J by 1 base, leaving 14 bases between them. CDR3 in amino acids: CSVSGGAPQETQYF. CDR3 bases: TGCAGCGTTTCGGGCGGGGCGCCCCAAGAGACCCAGTACTTC.

As concerns this clonotype: A read error may account for a junction end that differs from germline. CDR3 sequence reads: CCARTVYGYTF. The CDR3 DNA follows: TGCTGTGCTAGGACAGTCTATGGCTACACCTTC. J is TRBJ1-2 and V is TRBV20-1; D might be TRBD1 (6 bases). CDR1 is DFQATT and CDR2 is SNEGSKA in the germline V gene (reference sequence). This CDR3 region has 11 residues.

V and J are TRBV25-1 and TRBJ1-4; 9 nucleotides align to TRBD1. The germline V gene has CDR1 MGHDK and CDR2 SYGVNS. The CDR3 consists of 17 residues. Losses at the gene ends were 5 bases for V and 8 bases for J; bases not matched to a gene: 15. The CDR3 reads CASSTAQFGTGLEKLFF. In DNA form, the CDR3 reads TGTGCCAGCAGTACAGCCCAATTCGGGACAGGGTTGGAAAAACTGTTTTTT.

This chain links TRBV4-2 with TRBJ2-1, with TRBD2 identical over 7 bases. This CDR3 has 18 residues. Germline CDR1 LGHNA, CDR2 YNFKEQ. After removal of 4 bases from V and 7 bases from J, the junction contained 19 bases not matched to a gene. The CDR3 is CASSPAGEGSGLRNEQFF. The DNA of the CDR3 is TGTGCCAGCAGCCCGGCGGGGGAGGGTAGCGGGCTTCGGAATGAGCAGTTCTTC.

V and J are TRBV7-3 and TRBJ1-5; the match to TRBD1 covers 10 bases. In germline, CDR1 is SGHTA, CDR2 FQGTGA. The V gene end was trimmed by 5 bases and the J gene end by 0 bases; junction bases not matched to a gene: 10. This CDR3 has 18 amino acids. The CDR3 protein is CASSTHGTGDYSNQPQHF. The CDR3 DNA follows: TGTGCCAGCAGCACCCACGGGACAGGGGATTATAGCAATCAGCCCCAGCATTTT.

Points on this clonotype: An end of the junction does not agree with germline; a read error may underlie this. The J gene is TRBJ2-3, the V gene TRBV7-3; tentative D call: TRBD2 (6 bases). From germline, CDR1 is SGHTA and CDR2 FQGTGA. CDR3 length: 14 residues. Here the CDR3 reads CASSPGTSTYTQYF. The CDR3 DNA sequence: TGTGCCAGCAGCCCGGGAACTAGCACATATACGCAGTATTTT.

This clonotype was picked up many times. V is TRBV29-1 and J is TRBJ2-7, with a tentative D call TRBD1 (5 bases). The CDR3 length is 12 residues. Trimming removed 4 bases at V and 0 bases at J, with 7 bases between. CDR1 SQVTM and CDR2 ANQGSEA come from the germline V gene. In DNA form, the CDR3 reads TGCAGCGTTGGACAGCCCTCCTACGAGCAGTACTTC. Translated, it gives CSVGQPSYEQYF.

This clonotype came up a few times. The chain recombines TRBV15 with TRBJ1-5; D gene unclear. Germline CDR1 is LNHNV and CDR2 is YYDKDF (reference sequence). Deletions cut 1 base from V and 7 bases from J, with 11 bases between. This CDR3 has 14 residues. CDR3: CATSRGEGIQPQHF. CDR3 sequence (DNA): TGTGCCACCAGCAGAGGCGAGGGAATACAGCCCCAGCATTTT.

This sequence joins TRBV10-3 and TRBJ2-4; possible D gene TRBD1, 6 bases. CDR1 and CDR2 from the germline V gene are ENHRY and SYGVKD. Deletions cut 0 bases from V and 1 base from J, with 16 bases between. The CDR3 is made up of 18 amino acids. The DNA for the CDR3 is TGTGCCATCAGTGAGTCAGGGGGATCTCCCGGGGCCAAAAACATTCAGTACTTC. Its translation is CAISESGGSPGAKNIQYF.

This rearrangement joins TRBV4-2 to TRBJ1-2; D is possibly TRBD1 (5 bases). Trimming removed 0 bases at V and 3 bases at J, with 8 bases between. The germline V gene encodes CDR1 LGHNA and CDR2 YNFKEQ. The CDR3 is made up of 14 amino acids. The CDR3 spells CASSQDGGHYGYTF. The CDR3 region has the DNA TGTGCCAGCAGCCAAGATGGGGGTCACTATGGCTACACCTTC.

This rearrangement joins TRBV27 to TRBJ2-4, with a tentative D call TRBD1 (6 bases). The DNA end is a closer match to TRBJ2-7, so the J assignment may be wrong. CDR1 is MNHEY and CDR2 is SMNVEV in the germline V gene (reference sequence). The CDR3 is 15 residues long. CDR3 amino acids: CASSLWAGAGGEQYF. The CDR3 DNA reads TGTGCCAGCAGTTTATGGGCAGGGGCTGGCGGCGAGCAGTACTTC.

V usage is TRBV6-2 or TRBV6-3 and J usage is TRBJ2-3; D is ambiguous. Germline V gives CDR1 MNHEY, CDR2 SVGEGT. V was pared by 2 bases and J by 3 bases, with 6 bases between. The CDR3 sequence is 13 residues long. CDR3 loop: CASSYKQTDTQYF. For the CDR3, the DNA is TGTGCCAGCAGTTACAAGCAGACAGATACGCAGTATTTT.

This clonotype was detected a few times. The CDR3 sequence: CASSPTGSPGYEQYF. Written as DNA, the CDR3 is TGTGCCAGCAGCCCGACAGGGAGCCCTGGATACGAGCAGTACTTC. The genes are TRBV7-2 and TRBJ2-7; TRBD1 agrees at 7 bases. The CDR3 totals 15 residues. Trimming removed 5 bases from V and 4 bases from J; junction bases left unmatched: 11. Germline V gives CDR1 SGHTA, CDR2 FQGNSA.

This clonotype is categorized as large (0.1 to 1%). The chain combines TRBV6-2 or TRBV6-3 with TRBJ2-2, with D hard to call. The V end was cut by 0 bases, the J end by 7 bases, with 9 bases between. The CDR3 runs to 14 residues. Germline V gives CDR1 MNHEY, CDR2 SVGEGT. CDR3 sequence: CASSYSAFSGELFF. CDR3 bases: TGTGCCAGCAGTTACTCGGCCTTTAGCGGGGAGCTGTTTTTT.

This clonotype was detected a few times. The V call is TRBV6-5, the J call TRBJ2-5; possible D gene TRBD1, 5 bases. This CDR3 comprises 12 residues. The V and J ends lost 7 bases and 5 bases respectively, with 11 bases between them. The germline V gene encodes CDR1 MNHEY and CDR2 SVGAGI. The CDR3 sequence: CASTDSMETQYF. CDR3 nucleotide sequence: TGTGCCAGCACCGACAGCATGGAGACCCAGTACTTC.